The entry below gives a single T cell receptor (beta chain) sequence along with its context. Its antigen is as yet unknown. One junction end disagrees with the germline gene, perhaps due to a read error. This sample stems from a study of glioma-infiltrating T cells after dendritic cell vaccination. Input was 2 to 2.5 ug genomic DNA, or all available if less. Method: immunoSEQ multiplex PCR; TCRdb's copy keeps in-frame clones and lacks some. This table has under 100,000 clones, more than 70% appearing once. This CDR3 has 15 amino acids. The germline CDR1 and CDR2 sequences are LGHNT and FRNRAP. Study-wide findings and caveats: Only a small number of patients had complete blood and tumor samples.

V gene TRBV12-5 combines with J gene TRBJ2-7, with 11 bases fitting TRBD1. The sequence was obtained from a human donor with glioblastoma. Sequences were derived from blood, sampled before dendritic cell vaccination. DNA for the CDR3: TGTGCTAGTGCTTTGGGACAGGGGGGCCTCTACGAGCAGTACTTC. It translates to CASALGQGGLYEQYF.